Shown below are 9 T cell receptor beta chains from a single sample sequenced in a study of OX40 agonist ivuxolimab in advanced cancers. Assay used: immunoSEQ multiplex PCR; TCRdb lists only in-frame clones, some missing. The sample holds about 79,000 clones, around 90% seen once. Sample: CD4+ or CD8+ T cells sorted from blood, taken in a trial of the OX40 agonist ivuxolimab. All receptors come from an adult with an advanced solid tumor such as melanoma, head and neck, liver or kidney cancer.

The chain recombines TRBV4-1 with TRBJ2-3, with 8 bases that match TRBD2. Trimming took 4 bases from V and 5 from J; bases not matched to a gene: 5. This CDR3 is 14 amino acids long. Germline V gives CDR1 MGHRA, CDR2 YSYEKL. The DNA for the CDR3 is TGCGCCAGCAGCCCGGGGGGGTCTATAGATACGCAGTATTTT. This sequence encodes CASSPGGSIDTQYF.

The chain joins TRBV19 to TRBJ2-7; 8 bases fit TRBD1. Germline CDR1 and CDR2: LNHDA and SQIVND (reference sequence). The junction had 5 bases not matched to a gene; V was cut back by 3 bases and J by 4 bases. There are 14 residues in the CDR3. The CDR3 loop is CASSMRTGQYEQYF. DNA for the CDR3: TGTGCCAGTAGTATGAGGACAGGGCAGTACGAGCAGTACTTC.

CDR3 in amino acids: CASSSLLGPRGPYEQYF. DNA for the CDR3: TGTGCCAGCAGCTCTCTACTCGGGCCGAGGGGCCCCTACGAGCAGTACTTC. The rearrangement joins TRBV11-2 to TRBJ2-7; the D call may be TRBD1 or TRBD2 (5 bases each). The CDR3 consists of 17 residues. The germline V and J ends were trimmed by 4 bases and 2 bases, with 21 bases remaining between them. Germline values: CDR1 SGHAT, CDR2 FQNNGV.

This clone was recorded only once. The chain uses TRBV7-6 and TRBJ1-2; a possible D gene is TRBD1 (5 bases). This CDR3 contains 13 residues. V was cut by 5 bases and J by 7 bases, with 14 bases left in between. Germline V CDR1 and CDR2: SGHVS, FNYEAQ. This CDR3 is CASSSVGGAGYTF. The CDR3 DNA reads TGTGCCAGCAGCAGCGTGGGGGGTGCTGGCTACACCTTC. Supplemented by reference TRBV7-6 and TRBJ1-2, the full variable domain reads GAGVSQSPRYKVTKRGQDVALRCDPISGHVSLYWYRQALGQGPEFLTYFNYEAQQDKSGLPNDRFSAERPEGSISTLTIQRTEQRDSAMYRCASSSVGGAGYTFGSGTRLTVV.

The genes are TRBV6-1 and TRBJ2-7; 9 bases are shared with TRBD1. The CDR3 is 12 residues long. Germline trimming cut 6 bases from V and 7 bases from J; bases unmatched to any gene: 4. Germline-derived CDR1 and CDR2 are MNHNS and SASEGT. CDR3 sequence (DNA): TGTGCCAGCAGAACAGGGGGCAGGGAGCAGTACTTC. Protein: CASRTGGREQYF.

This chain connects TRBV2 to TRBJ2-6; D may be TRBD1 (6 bases). V lost 2 bases and J lost 4, with 9 bases in between. The CDR3 consists of 15 residues. The germline CDR1 and CDR2 sequences are SNHLY and FYNNEI. The CDR3 sequence is CASSERGSGANVLTF. In DNA form, the CDR3 reads TGTGCCAGCAGTGAAAGGGGGTCCGGGGCCAACGTCCTGACTTTC.

V gene TRBV9 combines with J gene TRBJ2-1; possibly TRBD2 for D (5 bases). Germline V gene lookup returns CDR1 SGDLS and CDR2 YYNGEE. This CDR3 region has 15 residues. Trimming pared 3 bases from V and 0 bases from J, leaving 10 bases between. Here the CDR3 DNA reads TGTGCCAGCAGCGCGGAGGCGAGCTCCTACAATGAGCAGTTCTTC. Encoded protein: CASSAEASSYNEQFF.

This clone appeared a few times. The CDR3 DNA reads as TGTGCCAGCAGCGCAACGGGACTAGCGGGAGGGCTCCACAATGAGCAGTTCTTC. As protein: CASSATGLAGGLHNEQFF. The chain is built from TRBV13 and TRBJ2-1, with 16 nucleotides matching TRBD2. Germline V gene lookup returns CDR1 PRHDT and CDR2 FYEKMQ (reference sequence). Trimming at V came to 5 bases and at J to 5 bases, leaving 9 bases not matched to a gene. The CDR3 consists of 18 residues.

This rearrangement joins TRBV7-2 to TRBJ2-3; D may be TRBD2 (5 bases). The germline CDR1 and CDR2 sequences are SGHTA and FQGNSA. The V end lost 4 bases, the J end lost 7 bases, and 15 bases lay between the germline ends. CDR3 length: 14 residues. The CDR3 is CASSSRSAGNTQYF. Here the CDR3 DNA reads TGTGCCAGCAGCTCAAGGTCTGCCGGGAATACGCAGTATTTT.